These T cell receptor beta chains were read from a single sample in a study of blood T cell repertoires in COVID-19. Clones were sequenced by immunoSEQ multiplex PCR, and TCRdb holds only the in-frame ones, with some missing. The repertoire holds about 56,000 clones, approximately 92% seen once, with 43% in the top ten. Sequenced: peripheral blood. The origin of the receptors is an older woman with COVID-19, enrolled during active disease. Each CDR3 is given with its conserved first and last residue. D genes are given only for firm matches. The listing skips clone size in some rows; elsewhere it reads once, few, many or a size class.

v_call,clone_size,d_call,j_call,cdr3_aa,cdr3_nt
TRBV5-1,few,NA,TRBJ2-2,CASSLGARGATGELFF,TGCGCCAGCAGCTTGGGGGCACGGGGGGCCACCGGGGAGCTGTTTTTT
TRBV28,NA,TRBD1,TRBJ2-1,CASSSPQGAEYNEQFF,TGTGCCAGCAGTTCCCCCCAGGGGGCGGAGTACAATGAGCAGTTCTTC
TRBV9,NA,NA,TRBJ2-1,CASSQGQPMGDNEQFF,TGTGCCAGCAGCCAGGGACAACCAATGGGCGACAATGAGCAGTTCTTC
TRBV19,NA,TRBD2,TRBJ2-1,CASRSGSTLHEQFF,TGTGCCAGTAGGAGCGGGAGCACTCTCCATGAGCAGTTCTTC
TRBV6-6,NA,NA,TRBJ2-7,CASSYSGVEQYF,TGTGCCAGCAGTTACTCAGGGGTCGAGCAGTACTTC
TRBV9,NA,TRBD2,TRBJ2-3,CASSVLAGGPTDTQYF,TGTGCCAGCAGCGTGCTAGCGGGGGGTCCCACAGATACGCAGTATTTT
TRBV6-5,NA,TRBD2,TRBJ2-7,CASSHLAGPYEQYF,TGTGCCAGCAGCCACCTAGCGGGGCCCTACGAGCAGTACTTC
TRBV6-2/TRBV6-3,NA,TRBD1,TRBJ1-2,CASSWAVGQGSSYGYTF,TGTGCCAGCAGTTGGGCCGTCGGACAGGGGAGCTCCTATGGCTACACCTTC
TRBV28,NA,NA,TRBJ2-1,CASSSPGGISYNEQFF,TGTGCCAGCAGCTCCCCTGGCGGGATCTCCTACAATGAGCAGTTCTTC
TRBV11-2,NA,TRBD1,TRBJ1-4,CASSLGGQGNEKLFF,TGTGCCAGCAGCTTAGGGGGACAGGGCAATGAAAAACTGTTTTTT
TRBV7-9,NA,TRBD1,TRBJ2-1,CASSPVGQLTYNEQFF,TGTGCCAGCAGCCCAGTGGGACAGCTAACTTACAATGAGCAGTTCTTC
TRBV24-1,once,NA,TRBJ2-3,CATSAWRDTQYF,TGTGCCACCAGTGCCTGGAGGGATACGCAGTATTTT
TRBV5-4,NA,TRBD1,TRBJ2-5,CASRTGQEEETQYF,TGTGCCAGCAGGACGGGACAGGAGGAAGAGACCCAGTACTTC
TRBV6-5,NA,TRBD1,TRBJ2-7,CASSYSEGTGGYEQYF,TGTGCCAGCAGTTACTCGGAGGGGACAGGGGGGTACGAGCAGTACTTC
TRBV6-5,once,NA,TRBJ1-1,CASRRSTEAFF,TGTGCCAGCAGGAGGAGCACTGAAGCTTTCTTT
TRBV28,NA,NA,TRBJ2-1,CASSLAALGGENGEQFF,TGTGCCAGCAGTTTGGCAGCTCTCGGGGGAGAGAATGGTGAGCAGTTCTTC
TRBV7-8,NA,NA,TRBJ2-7,CASSLQTRRFGEQYF,TGTGCCAGCAGCCTCCAGACGCGGCGCTTTGGGGAGCAGTACTTC
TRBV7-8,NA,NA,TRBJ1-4,CASSAQRPPMKELFF,TGTGCCAGCAGCGCCCAGCGGCCCCCAATGAAGGAACTGTTTTTT
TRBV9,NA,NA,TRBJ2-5,CASSVRAGTPQETQYF,TGTGCCAGCAGCGTGCGGGCGGGAACTCCCCAAGAGACCCAGTACTTC
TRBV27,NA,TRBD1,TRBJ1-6,CASSLNRGQGNSPLHF,TGTGCCAGCAGTTTGAACAGGGGGCAAGGAAATTCACCCCTCCACTTT
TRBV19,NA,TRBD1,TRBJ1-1,CASSIVTGGPNTEAFF,TGTGCCAGTAGTATAGTGACAGGGGGACCGAACACTGAAGCTTTCTTT
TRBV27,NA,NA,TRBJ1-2,CASRSGGYSYGYTF,TGTGCCAGCAGATCCGGCGGGTACTCCTATGGCTACACCTTC
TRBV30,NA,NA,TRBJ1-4,CAWSGLQGREKLFF,TGTGCCTGGAGTGGATTGCAGGGGAGAGAAAAACTGTTTTTT
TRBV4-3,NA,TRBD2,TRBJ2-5,CASSRGGLAGETQYF,TGCGCCAGCAGCCGGGGGGGACTAGCGGGAGAGACCCAGTACTTC
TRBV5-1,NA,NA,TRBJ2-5,CASSSNRDFGTQYF,TGCGCCAGCAGCTCAAACCGGGACTTCGGGACCCAGTACTTC
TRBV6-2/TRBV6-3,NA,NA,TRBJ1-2,CASSTGFGYTF,TGTGCCAGCAGTACAGGGTTTGGCTACACCTTC
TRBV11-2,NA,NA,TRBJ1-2,CASTPKSGEPNYGYTF,TGTGCCAGCACCCCTAAGTCTGGGGAGCCTAACTATGGCTACACCTTC